The 5 T cell receptor beta chains presented below share a single source sample, sequenced in a study of blood T cells in healthy people across ages. The authors ran a second PCR of about 6 to 11 cycles using a sample-barcoded 5' primer and a J-beta primer mix. TCRdb reanalysed the 5' RACE reads using MiXCR and keeps one entry per CDR3 protein. The repertoire consists of about 900,000 distinct CDR3 sequences, with 48% occurring once and the leading ten covering around 15%. The sample comprised blood. The receptors derive from a man younger than 40 in good health.

This clonotype showed up just a few times. An end of the junction does not agree with germline; a read error may underlie this. CDR3 sequence: CASRLEGTGVYEQYF. The CDR3 region has the DNA TGCGCCAGCAGATTGGAGGGGACAGGGGTCTACGAGCAGTACTTC. V and J are TRBV5-1 and TRBJ2-7; 10 bases fit TRBD1. There are 15 residues in the CDR3. Germline V gene lookup returns CDR1 SGHRS and CDR2 YFSETQ.

This clonotype has only a few counts. The CDR3 DNA is TGTGCCAGCAGTTACGGAAATCAGCCCCAGCATTTT. The encoded protein is CASSYGNQPQHF. This chain uses TRBV6-2 or TRBV6-3 with TRBJ1-5; D is ambiguous. The CDR3 covers 12 residues. Per germline, CDR1 MNHEY and CDR2 SVGEGT. Trimming removed 2 bases from V and 4 bases from J, with 3 bases in between.

This clonotype was recorded at least ten times. The V and J genes are TRBV25-1 and TRBJ1-2; 9 bases are a match to TRBD1. V lost 3 bases to trimming and J lost 6 bases; unmatched junction nucleotides: 2. Germline V gene lookup returns CDR1 MGHDK and CDR2 SYGVNS. CDR3 size: 13 residues. This CDR3 is CASSDGTGNGYTF. DNA for the CDR3: TGTGCCAGCAGTGATGGGACAGGGAATGGCTACACCTTC.

The chain carries TRBV29-1 and TRBJ2-6, with D perhaps given as TRBD1 or TRBD2 (5 bases each). Germline CDR1 reads SQVTM; CDR2 reads ANQGSEA. CDR3 length equals 19 residues. Trimming left V 0 bases short and J 0 bases short, with 18 bases between. CDR3 sequence (DNA): TGCAGCGTTGAAGAAATTGAGGGACGGAGGCCCTCTGGGGCCAACGTCCTGACTTTC. Protein: CSVEEIEGRRPSGANVLTF. Full variable domain (outside the CDR3, taken from reference TRBV29-1 and TRBJ2-6): SAVISQKPSRDICQRGTSLTIQCQVDSQVTMMFWYRQQPGQSLTLIATANQGSEATYESGFVIDKFPISRPNLTFSTLTVSNMSPEDSSIYLCSVEEIEGRRPSGANVLTFGAGSRLTVL.

The chain uses TRBV3-1 and TRBJ2-1, with D possibly being TRBD2 (6 bases). Germline V gene data show CDR1 as LGHDT and CDR2 as YNNKEL (reference sequence). CDR3 length: 15 residues. Trimming took 3 bases from V and 0 from J, leaving 9 bases between them. In nucleotides, the CDR3 is TGTGCCAGCAGCCATCGGGAGAGCTCCTACAATGAGCAGTTCTTC. It specifies CASSHRESSYNEQFF.